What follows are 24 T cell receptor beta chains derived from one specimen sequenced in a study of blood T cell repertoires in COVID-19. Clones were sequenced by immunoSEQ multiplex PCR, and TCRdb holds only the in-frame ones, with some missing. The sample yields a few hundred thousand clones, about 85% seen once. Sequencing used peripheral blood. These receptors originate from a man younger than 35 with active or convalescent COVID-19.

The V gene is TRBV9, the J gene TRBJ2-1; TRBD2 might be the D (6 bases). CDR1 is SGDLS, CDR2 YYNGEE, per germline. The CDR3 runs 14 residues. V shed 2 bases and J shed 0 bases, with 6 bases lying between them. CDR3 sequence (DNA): TGTGCCAGCAGCGTGGGACTCTCCTACAATGAGCAGTTCTTC. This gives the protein CASSVGLSYNEQFF.

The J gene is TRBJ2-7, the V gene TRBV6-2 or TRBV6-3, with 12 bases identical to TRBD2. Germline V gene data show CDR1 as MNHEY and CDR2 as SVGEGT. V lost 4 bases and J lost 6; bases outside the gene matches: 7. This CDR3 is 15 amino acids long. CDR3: CASSSPSGRAFEQYF. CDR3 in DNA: TGTGCCAGCAGTTCGCCTAGCGGGAGGGCATTCGAGCAGTACTTC.

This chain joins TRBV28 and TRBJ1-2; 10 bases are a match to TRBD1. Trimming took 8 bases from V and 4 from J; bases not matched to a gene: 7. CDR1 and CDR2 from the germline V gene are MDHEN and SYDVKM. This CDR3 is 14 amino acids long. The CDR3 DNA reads TGTGCCAGCCGGGACAGGGGAGCGGGCTATGGCTACACCTTC. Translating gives CASRDRGAGYGYTF.

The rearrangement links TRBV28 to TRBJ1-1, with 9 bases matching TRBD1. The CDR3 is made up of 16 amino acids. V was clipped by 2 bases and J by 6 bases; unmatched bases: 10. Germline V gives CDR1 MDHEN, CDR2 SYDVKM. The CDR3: CASSLITGTGRAEAFF. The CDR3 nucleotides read TGTGCCAGCAGTTTAATTACCGGGACAGGGAGGGCTGAAGCTTTCTTT. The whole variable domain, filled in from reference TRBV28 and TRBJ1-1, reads DVKVTQSSRYLVKRTGEKVFLECVQDMDHENMFWYRQDPGLGLRLIYFSYDVKMKEKGDIPEGYSVSREKKERFSLILESASTNQTSMYLCASSLITGTGRAEAFFGQGTRLTVV.

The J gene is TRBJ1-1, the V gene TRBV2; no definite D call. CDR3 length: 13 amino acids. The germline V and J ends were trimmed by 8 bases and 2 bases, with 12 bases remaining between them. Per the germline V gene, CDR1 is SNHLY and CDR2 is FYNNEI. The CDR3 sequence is CASSERYNTEAFF. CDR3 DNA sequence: TGTGCCAGCTCGGAGAGGTATAACACTGAAGCTTTCTTT.

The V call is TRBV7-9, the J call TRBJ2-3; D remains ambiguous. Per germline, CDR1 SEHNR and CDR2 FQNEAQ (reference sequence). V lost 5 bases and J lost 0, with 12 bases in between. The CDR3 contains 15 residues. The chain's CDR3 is CASSPPHSSTDTQYF. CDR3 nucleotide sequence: TGTGCCAGCAGCCCACCCCACAGCAGCACAGATACGCAGTATTTT.

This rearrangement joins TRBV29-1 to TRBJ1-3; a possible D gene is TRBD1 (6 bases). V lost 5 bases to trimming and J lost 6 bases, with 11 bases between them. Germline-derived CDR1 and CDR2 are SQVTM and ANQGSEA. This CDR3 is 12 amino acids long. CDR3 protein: CSVSGQSNTIYF. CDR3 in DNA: TGCAGCGTTTCTGGACAGTCAAACACCATATATTTT.

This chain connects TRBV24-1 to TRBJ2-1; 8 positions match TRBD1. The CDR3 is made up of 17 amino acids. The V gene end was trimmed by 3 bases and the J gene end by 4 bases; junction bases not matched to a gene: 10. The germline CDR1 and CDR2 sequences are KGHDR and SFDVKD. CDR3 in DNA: TGTGCCACCAGTGATCCGGAACAGGGGGAATCATACAATGAGCAGTTCTTC. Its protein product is CATSDPEQGESYNEQFF.

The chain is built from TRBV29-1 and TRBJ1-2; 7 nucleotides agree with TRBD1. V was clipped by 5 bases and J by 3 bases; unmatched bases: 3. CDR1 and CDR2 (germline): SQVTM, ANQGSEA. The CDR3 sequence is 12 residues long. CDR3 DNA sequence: TGCAGCGTTAGGGGGCACTACTATGGCTACACCTTC. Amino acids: CSVRGHYYGYTF.

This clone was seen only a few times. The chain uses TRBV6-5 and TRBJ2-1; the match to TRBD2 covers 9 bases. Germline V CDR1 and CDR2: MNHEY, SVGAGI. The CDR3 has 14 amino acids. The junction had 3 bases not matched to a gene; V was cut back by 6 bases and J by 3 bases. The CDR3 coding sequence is TGTGCCAGCAGCCTTAGCGGGGGCTACAATGAGCAGTTCTTC. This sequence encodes CASSLSGGYNEQFF.

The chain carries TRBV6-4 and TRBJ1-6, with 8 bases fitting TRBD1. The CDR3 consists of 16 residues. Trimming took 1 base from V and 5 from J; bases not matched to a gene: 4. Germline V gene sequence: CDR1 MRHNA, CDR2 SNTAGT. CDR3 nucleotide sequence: TGTGCCAGCAGTGACTTGGACAGGGTCGATAATTCACCCCTCCACTTT. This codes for CASSDLDRVDNSPLHF.

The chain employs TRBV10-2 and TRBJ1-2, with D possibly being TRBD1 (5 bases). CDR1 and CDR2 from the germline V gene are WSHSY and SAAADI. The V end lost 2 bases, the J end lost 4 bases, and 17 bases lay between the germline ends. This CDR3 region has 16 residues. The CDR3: CASSEALRALSYGYTF. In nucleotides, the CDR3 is TGCGCCAGCAGTGAGGCCCTCAGGGCGCTGAGCTATGGCTACACCTTC.

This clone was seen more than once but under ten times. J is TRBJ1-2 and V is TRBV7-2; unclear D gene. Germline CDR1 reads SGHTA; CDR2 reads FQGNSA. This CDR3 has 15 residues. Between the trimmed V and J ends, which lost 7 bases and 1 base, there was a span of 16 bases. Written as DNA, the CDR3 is TGTGCCAGCACCCTCGGAGACCCGATTAACTATGGCTACACCTTC. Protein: CASTLGDPINYGYTF.

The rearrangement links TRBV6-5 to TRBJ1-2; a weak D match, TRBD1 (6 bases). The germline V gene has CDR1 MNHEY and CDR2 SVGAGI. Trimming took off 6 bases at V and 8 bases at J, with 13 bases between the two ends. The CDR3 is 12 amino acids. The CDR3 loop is CASSPDSWGYTF. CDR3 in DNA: TGTGCCAGCAGCCCGGACAGTTGGGGCTACACCTTC.

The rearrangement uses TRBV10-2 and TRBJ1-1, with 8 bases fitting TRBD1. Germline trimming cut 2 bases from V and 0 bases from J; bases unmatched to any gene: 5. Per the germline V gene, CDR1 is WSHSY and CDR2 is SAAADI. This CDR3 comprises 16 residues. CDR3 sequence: CASSETRTGLNTEAFF. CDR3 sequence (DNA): TGCGCCAGCAGTGAGACACGGACAGGGCTGAACACTGAAGCTTTCTTT.

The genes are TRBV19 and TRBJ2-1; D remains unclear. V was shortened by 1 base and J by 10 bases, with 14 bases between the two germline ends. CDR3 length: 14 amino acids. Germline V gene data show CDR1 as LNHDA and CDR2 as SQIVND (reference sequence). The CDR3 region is CASSIGGLTREQFF. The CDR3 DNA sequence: TGTGCCAGTAGTATAGGAGGCCTTACTCGGGAGCAGTTCTTC.

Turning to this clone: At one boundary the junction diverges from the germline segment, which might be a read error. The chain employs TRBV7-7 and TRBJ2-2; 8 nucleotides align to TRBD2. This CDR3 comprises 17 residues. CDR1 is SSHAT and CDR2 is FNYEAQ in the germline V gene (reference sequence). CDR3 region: CASSFSLAEANTGELFF. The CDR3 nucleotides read TGTGCTAGCAGCTTTTCACTAGCGGAAGCAAACACCGGGGAGCTGTTTTTT.

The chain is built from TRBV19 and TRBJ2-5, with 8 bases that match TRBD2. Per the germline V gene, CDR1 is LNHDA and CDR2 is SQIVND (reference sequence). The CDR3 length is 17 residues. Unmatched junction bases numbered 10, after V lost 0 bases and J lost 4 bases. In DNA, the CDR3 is TGTGCCAGTAGTATAGAAGCGAGTAGCGGGATGCCAGAGACCCAGTACTTC. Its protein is CASSIEASSGMPETQYF.

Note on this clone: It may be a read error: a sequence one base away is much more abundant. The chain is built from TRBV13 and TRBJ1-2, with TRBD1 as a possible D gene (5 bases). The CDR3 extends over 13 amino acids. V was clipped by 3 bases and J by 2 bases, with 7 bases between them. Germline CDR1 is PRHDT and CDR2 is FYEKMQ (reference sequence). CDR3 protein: CASSLGGNYGYTF. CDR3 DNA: TGTGCCAGCAGCTTGGGGGGGAACTATGGCTACACCTTC.

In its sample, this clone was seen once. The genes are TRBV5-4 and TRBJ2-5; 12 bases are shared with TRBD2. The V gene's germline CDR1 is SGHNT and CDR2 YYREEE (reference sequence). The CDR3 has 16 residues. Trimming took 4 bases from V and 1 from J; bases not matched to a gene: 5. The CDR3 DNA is TGTGCCAGCAGCGAACTACTAGCGGGAGGCCAAGAGACCCAGTACTTC. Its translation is CASSELLAGGQETQYF.

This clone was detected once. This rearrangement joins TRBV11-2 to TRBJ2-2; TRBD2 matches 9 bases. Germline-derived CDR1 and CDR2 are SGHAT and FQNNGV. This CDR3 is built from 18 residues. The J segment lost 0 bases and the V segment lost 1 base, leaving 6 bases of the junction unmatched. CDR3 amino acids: CASSLVVPSGTNTGELFF. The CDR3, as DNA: TGTGCCAGCAGCTTAGTGGTCCCTAGCGGGACGAACACCGGGGAGCTGTTTTTT.

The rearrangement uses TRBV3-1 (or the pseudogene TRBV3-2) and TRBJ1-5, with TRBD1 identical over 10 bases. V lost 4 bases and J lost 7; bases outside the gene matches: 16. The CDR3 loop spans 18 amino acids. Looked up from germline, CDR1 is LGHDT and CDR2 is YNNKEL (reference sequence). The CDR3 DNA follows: TGTGCCAGCAGCCGGTTCGGGACAGGGGTTTTCATGGAGCAGCCCCAGCATTTT. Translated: CASSRFGTGVFMEQPQHF.

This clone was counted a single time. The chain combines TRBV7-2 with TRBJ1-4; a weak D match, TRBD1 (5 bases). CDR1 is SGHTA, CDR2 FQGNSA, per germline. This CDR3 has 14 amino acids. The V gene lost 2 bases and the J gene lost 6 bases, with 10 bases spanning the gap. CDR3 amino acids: CASSLHGADEKLFF. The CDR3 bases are TGTGCCAGCAGCTTACATGGGGCAGATGAAAAACTGTTTTTT.

The DNA for the CDR3 is TGTGCCAGCAGCTCATCGGGACTAGCGGGCACAGATACGCAGTATTTT. Protein sequence: CASSSSGLAGTDTQYF. The chain recombines TRBV7-2 with TRBJ2-3; 11 bases map to TRBD2. Germline V gene data show CDR1 as SGHTA and CDR2 as FQGNSA. CDR3 length: 16 residues. J was trimmed by 1 base and V by 4 bases; bases with no gene match: 4.